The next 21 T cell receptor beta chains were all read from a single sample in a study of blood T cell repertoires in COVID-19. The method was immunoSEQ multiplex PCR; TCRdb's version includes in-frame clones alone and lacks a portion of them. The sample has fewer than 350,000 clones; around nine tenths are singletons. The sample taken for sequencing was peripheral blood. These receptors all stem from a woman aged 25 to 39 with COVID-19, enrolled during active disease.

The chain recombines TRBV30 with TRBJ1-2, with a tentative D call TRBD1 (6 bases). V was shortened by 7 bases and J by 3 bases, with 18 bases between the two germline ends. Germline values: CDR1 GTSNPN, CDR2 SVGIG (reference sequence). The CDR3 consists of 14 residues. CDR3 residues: CALMAGTHHYGYTF. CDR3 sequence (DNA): TGTGCCTTAATGGCCGGGACACACCACTATGGCTACACCTTC.

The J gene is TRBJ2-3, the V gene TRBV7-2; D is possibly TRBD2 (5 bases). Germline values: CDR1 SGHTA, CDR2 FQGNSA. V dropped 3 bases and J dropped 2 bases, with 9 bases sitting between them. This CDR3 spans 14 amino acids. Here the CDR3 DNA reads TGTGCCAGCAGCTTCATCCTAGCCACAGATACGCAGTATTTT. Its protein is CASSFILATDTQYF.

The CDR3 coding sequence is TGCAGCGTTGAAGATCACCAAGCGGGTAGATACAATGAGCAGTTCTTC. Translation gives CSVEDHQAGRYNEQFF. The genes are TRBV29-1 and TRBJ2-1, with D possibly matching TRBD2 (6 bases). The CDR3 contains 16 residues. Germline CDR1 and CDR2: SQVTM and ANQGSEA. Trimming shortened V by 0 bases and J by 4 bases, and 16 bases separated the two germline ends.

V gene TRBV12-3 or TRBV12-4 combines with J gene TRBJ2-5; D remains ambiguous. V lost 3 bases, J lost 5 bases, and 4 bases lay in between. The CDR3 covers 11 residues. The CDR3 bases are TGTGCCAGCAGTTTCGGGGAGACCCAGTACTTC. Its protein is CASSFGETQYF.

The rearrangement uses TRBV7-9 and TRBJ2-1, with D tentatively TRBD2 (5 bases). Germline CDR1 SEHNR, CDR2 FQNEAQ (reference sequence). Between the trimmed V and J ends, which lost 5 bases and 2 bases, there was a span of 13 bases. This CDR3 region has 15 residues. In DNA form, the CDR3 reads TGTGCCAGCAGCGTCCGAGAGGGCACCTACAATGAGCAGTTCTTC. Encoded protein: CASSVREGTYNEQFF.

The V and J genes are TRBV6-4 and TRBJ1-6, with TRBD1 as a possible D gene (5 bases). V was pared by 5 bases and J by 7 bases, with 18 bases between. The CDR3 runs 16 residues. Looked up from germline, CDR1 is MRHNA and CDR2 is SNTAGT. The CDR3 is CASSPRLRAYNSPLHF. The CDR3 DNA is TGTGCCAGCAGTCCCCGACTCAGGGCTTACAATTCACCCCTCCACTTT.

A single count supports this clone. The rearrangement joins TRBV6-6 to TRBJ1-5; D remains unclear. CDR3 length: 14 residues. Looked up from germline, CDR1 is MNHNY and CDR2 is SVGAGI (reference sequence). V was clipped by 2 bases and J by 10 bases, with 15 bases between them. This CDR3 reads CASSYLGSRYPQHF. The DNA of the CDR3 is TGTGCCAGCAGTTACCTGGGCAGTCGGTATCCCCAGCATTTT.

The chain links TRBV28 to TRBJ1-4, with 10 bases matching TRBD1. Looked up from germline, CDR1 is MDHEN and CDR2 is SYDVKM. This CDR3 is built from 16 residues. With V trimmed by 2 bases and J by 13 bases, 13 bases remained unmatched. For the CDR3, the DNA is TGTGCCAGCAGTTTACCCGGGGGGACAGGGGCCCTTCGACTGTTTTTT. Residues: CASSLPGGTGALRLFF.

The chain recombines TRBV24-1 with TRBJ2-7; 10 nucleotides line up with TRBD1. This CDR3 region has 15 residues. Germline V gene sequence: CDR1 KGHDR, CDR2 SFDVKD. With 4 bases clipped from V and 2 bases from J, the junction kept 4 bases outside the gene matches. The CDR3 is CATSDSTGGTYEQYF. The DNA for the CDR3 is TGTGCCACCAGTGACTCGACAGGGGGCACCTACGAGCAGTACTTC.

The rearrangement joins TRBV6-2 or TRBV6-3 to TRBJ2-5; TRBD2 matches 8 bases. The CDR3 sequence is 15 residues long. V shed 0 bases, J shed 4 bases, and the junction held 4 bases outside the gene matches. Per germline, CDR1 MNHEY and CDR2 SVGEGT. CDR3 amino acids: CASSYSFAGGETQYF. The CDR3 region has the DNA TGTGCCAGCAGTTACTCGTTTGCGGGAGGAGAGACCCAGTACTTC.

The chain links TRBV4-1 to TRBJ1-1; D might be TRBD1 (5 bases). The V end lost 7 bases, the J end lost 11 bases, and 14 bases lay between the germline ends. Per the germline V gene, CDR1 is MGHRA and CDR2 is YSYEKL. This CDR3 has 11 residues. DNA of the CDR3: TGCGCCAGCACTCGGGGGGAGTGGGCTTTCTTT. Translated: CASTRGEWAFF.

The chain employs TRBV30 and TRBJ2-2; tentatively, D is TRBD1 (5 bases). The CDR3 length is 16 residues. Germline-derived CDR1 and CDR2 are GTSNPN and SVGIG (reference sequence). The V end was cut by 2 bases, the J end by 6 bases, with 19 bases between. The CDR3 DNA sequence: TGTGCCTGGAGTCAGCTCCAACTGGCCAGGGCCGGGGAGCTGTTTTTT. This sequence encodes CAWSQLQLARAGELFF.

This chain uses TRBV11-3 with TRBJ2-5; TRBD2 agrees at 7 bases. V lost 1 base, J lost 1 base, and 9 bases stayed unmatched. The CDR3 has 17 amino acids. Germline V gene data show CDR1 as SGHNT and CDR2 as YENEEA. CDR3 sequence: CASSLGLVGGFQETQYF. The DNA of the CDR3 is TGTGCCAGCAGCTTAGGACTGGTCGGGGGGTTCCAAGAGACCCAGTACTTC.

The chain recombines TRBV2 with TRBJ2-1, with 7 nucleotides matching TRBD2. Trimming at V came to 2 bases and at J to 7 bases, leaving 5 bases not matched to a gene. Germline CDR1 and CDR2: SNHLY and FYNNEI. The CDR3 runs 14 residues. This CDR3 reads CASSETGTINEQFF. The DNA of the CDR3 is TGTGCCAGCAGTGAAACCGGGACTATTAATGAGCAGTTCTTC.

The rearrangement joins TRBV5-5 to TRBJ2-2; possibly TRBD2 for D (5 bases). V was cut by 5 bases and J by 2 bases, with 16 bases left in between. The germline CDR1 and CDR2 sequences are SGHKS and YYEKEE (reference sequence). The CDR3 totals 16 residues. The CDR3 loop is CASSYIRGLNTGELFF. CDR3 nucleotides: TGTGCCAGCAGTTACATTCGAGGGCTCAACACCGGGGAGCTGTTTTTT.

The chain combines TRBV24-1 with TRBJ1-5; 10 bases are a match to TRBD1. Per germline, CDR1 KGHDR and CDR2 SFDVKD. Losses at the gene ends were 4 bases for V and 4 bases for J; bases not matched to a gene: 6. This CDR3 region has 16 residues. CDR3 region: CATSETKGQGNQPQHF. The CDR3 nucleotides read TGTGCCACCAGTGAGACCAAGGGACAGGGGAATCAGCCCCAGCATTTT.

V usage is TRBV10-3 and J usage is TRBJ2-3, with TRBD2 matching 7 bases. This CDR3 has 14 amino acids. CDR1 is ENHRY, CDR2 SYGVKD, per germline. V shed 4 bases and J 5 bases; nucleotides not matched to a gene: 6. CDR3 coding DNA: TGTGCCATCAGTGGCCTAGCGGAAAGAGATACGCAGTATTTT. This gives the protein CAISGLAERDTQYF.

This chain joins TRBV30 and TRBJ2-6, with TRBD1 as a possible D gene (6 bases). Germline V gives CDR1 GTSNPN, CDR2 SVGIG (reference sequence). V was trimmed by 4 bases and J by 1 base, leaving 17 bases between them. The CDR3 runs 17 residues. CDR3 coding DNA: TGTGCCTGGACGACAGGACTTCTGTCATCTGGGGCCAACGTCCTGACTTTC. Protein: CAWTTGLLSSGANVLTF.

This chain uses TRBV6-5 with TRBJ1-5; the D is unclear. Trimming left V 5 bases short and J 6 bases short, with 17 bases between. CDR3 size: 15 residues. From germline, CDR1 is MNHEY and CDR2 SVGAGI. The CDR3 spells CASSIWHGEGQPQHF. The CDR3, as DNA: TGTGCCAGCAGTATTTGGCACGGAGAGGGTCAGCCCCAGCATTTT.

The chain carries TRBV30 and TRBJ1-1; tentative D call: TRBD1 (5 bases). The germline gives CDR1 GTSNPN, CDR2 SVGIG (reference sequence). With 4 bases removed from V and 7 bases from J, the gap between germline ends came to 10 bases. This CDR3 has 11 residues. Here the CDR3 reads CAWKGQNEAFF. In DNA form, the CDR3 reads TGTGCCTGGAAGGGGCAGAATGAAGCTTTCTTT.

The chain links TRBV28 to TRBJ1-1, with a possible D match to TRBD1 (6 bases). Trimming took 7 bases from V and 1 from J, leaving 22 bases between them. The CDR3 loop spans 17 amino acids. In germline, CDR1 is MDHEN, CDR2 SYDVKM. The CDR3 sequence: CASNPPLGEGGNTEAFF. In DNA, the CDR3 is TGTGCCAGCAATCCGCCACTGGGGGAGGGGGGGAACACTGAAGCTTTCTTT.